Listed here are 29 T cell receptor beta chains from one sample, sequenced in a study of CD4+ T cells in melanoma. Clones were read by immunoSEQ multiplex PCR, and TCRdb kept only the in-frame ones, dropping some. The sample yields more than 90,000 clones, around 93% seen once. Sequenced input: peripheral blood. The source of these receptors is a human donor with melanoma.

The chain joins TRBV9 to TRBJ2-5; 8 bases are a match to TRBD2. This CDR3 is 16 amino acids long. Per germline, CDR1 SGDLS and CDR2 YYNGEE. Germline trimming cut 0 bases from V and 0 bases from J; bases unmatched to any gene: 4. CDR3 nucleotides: TGTGCCAGCAGCGTAGCGGCGGGAGGCTACCAAGAGACCCAGTACTTC. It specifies CASSVAAGGYQETQYF.

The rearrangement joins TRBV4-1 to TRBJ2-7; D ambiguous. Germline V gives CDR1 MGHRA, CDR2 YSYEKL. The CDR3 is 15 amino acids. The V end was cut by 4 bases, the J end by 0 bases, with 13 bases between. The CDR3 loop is CASSLDAQSSYEQYF. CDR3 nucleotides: TGCGCCAGCAGCCTCGACGCCCAAAGCTCCTACGAGCAGTACTTC.

The CDR3 region is CASSLAVEGETQYF. In nucleotides, the CDR3 is TGTGCCAGCAGCTTAGCGGTGGAAGGAGAGACCCAGTACTTC. This chain uses TRBV7-8 with TRBJ2-5; D gene ambiguous. Deletions cut 0 bases from V and 4 bases from J, with 9 bases between. From germline, CDR1 is SGHVS and CDR2 FQNEAQ. The CDR3 contains 14 residues.

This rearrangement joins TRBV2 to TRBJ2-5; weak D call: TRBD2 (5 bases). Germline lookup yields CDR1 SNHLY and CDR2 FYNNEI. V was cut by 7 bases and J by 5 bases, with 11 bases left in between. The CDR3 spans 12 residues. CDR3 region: CASTESGETQYF. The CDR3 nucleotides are TGTGCCAGCACGGAATCGGGGGAGACCCAGTACTTC.

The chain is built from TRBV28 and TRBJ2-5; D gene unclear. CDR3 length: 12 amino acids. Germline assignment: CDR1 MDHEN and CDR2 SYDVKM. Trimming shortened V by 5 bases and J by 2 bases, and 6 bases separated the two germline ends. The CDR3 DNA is TGTGCCAGCAGTAAGTGGCAAGAGACCCAGTACTTC. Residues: CASSKWQETQYF.

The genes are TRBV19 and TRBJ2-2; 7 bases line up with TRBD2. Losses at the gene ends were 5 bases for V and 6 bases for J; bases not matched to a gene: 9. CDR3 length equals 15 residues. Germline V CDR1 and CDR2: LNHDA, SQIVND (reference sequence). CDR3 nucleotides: TGTGCCAGTAGTGGACTAGTTTATTCCGCCGGGGAGCTGTTTTTT. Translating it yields CASSGLVYSAGELFF.

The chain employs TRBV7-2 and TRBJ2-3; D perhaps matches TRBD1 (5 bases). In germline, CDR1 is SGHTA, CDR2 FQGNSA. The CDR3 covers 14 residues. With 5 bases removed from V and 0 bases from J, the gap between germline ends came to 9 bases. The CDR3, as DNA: TGTGCCAGCAGCCGGACACAGAGCACAGATACGCAGTATTTT. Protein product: CASSRTQSTDTQYF.

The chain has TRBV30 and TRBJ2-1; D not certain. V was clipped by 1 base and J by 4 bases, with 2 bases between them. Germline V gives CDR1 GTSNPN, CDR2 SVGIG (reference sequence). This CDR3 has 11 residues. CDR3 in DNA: TGTGCCTGGAGTGATTACAATGAGCAGTTCTTC. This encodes CAWSDYNEQFF.

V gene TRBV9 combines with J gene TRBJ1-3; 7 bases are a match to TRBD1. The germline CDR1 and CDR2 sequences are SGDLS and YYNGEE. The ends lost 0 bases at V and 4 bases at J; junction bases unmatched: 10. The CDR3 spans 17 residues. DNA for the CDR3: TGTGCCAGCAGCGTAGACGTGGGGCCGACAGGGGGAAACACCATATATTTT. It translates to CASSVDVGPTGGNTIYF.

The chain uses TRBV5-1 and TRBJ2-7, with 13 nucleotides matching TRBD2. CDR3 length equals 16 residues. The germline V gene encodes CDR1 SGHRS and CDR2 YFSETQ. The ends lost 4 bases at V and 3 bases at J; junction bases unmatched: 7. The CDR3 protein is CASSLGTSGTHYEQYF. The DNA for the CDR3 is TGCGCCAGCAGCCTCGGGACTAGCGGGACCCACTACGAGCAGTACTTC.

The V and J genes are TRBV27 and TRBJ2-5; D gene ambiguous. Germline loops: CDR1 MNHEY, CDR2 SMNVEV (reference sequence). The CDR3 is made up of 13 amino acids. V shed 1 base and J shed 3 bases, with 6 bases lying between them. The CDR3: CASSLWGKETQYF. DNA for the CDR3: TGTGCCAGCAGTTTATGGGGTAAAGAGACCCAGTACTTC.

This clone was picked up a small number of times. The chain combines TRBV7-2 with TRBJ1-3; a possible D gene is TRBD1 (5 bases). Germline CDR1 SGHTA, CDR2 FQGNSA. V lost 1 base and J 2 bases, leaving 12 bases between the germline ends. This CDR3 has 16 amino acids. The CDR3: CASSLVRGFTGNTIYF. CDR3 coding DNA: TGTGCCAGCAGCTTAGTGCGGGGCTTCACTGGAAACACCATATATTTT.

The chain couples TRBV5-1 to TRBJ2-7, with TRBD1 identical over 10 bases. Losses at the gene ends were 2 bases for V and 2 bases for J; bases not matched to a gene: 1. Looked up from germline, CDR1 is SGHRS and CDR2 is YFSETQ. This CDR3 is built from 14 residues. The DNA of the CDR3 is TGCGCCAGCAGCTTCGACAGGGGGCCCTACGAGCAGTACTTC. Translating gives CASSFDRGPYEQYF.

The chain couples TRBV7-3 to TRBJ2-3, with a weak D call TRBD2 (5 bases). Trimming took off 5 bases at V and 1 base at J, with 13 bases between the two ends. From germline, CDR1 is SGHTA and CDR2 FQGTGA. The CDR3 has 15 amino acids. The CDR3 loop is CASSPLASRTDTQYF. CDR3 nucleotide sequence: TGTGCCAGCAGCCCATTAGCGTCCCGCACAGATACGCAGTATTTT.

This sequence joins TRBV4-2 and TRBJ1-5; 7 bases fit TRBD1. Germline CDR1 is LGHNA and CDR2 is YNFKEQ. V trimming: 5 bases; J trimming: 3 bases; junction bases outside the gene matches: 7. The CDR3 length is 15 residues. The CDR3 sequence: CASSSTGTANQPQHF. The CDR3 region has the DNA TGTGCCAGCAGCTCTACCGGGACAGCCAATCAGCCCCAGCATTTT.

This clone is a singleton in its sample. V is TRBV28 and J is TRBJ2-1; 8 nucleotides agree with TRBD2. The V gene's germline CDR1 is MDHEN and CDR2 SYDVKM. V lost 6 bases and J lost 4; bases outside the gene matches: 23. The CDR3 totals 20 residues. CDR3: CASSPYRSETGTRTYNEQFF. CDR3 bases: TGTGCCAGCAGCCCCTATAGATCCGAGACCGGGACTAGGACATACAATGAGCAGTTCTTC. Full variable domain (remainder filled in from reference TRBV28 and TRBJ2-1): DVKVTQSSRYLVKRTGEKVFLECVQDMDHENMFWYRQDPGLGLRLIYFSYDVKMKEKGDIPEGYSVSREKKERFSLILESASTNQTSMYLCASSPYRSETGTRTYNEQFFGPGTRLTVL.

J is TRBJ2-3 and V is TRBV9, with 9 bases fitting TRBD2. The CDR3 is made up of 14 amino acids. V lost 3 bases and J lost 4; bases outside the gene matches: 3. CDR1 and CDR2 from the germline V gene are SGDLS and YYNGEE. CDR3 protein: CASSASGVADTQYF. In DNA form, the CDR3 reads TGTGCCAGCAGCGCTAGCGGGGTAGCAGATACGCAGTATTTT.

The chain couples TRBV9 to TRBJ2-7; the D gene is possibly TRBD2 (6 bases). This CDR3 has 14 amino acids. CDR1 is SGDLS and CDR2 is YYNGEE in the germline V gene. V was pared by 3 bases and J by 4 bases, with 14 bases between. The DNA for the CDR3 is TGTGCCAGCAGCGGCGGGACGAACTCTTACGAGCAGTACTTC. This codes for CASSGGTNSYEQYF. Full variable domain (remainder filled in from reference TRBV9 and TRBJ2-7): DSGVTQTPKHLITATGQRVTLRCSPRSGDLSVYWYQQSLDQGLQFLIQYYNGEERAKGNILERFSAQQFPDLHSELNLSSLELGDSALYFCASSGGTNSYEQYFGPGTRLTVT.

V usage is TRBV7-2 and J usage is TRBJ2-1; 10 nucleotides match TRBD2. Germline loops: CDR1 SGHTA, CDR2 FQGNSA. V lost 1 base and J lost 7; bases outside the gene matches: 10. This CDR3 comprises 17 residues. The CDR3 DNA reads TGTGCCAGCAGCTTAGGGGGTAGCGGGGGGACCCGGAATGAGCAGTTCTTC. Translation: CASSLGGSGGTRNEQFF.

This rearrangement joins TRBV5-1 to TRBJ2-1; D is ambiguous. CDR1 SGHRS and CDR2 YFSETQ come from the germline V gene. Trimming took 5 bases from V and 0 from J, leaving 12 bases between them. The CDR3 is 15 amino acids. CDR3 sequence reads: CASRLTTDSYNEQFF. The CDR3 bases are TGCGCCAGCAGACTGACAACCGACTCCTACAATGAGCAGTTCTTC.

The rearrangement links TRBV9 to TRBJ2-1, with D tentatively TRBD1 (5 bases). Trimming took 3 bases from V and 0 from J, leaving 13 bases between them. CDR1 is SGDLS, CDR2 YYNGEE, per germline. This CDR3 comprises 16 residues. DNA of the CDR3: TGTGCCAGCAGCGCCTTTCAGGGTAGCTCCTACAATGAGCAGTTCTTC. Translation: CASSAFQGSSYNEQFF.

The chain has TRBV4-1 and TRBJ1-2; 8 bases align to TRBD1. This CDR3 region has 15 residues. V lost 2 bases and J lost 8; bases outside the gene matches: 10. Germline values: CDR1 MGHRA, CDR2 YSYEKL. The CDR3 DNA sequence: TGCGCCAGCAGCCAAACGGCGGGACAGGAGTGGGGCTACACCTTC. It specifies CASSQTAGQEWGYTF.

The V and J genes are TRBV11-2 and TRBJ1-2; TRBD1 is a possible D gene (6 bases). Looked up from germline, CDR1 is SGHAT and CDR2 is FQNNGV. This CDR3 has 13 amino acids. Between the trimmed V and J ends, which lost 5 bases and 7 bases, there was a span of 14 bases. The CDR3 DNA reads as TGTGCCAGCAGCCCCGGGGGCGCCGGTGGCTACACCTTC. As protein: CASSPGGAGGYTF.

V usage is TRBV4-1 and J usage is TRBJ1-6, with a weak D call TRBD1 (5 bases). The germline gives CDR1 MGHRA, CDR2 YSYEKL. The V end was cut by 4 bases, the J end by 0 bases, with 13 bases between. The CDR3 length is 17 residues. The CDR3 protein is CASSPSGASSYNSPLHF. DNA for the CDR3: TGCGCCAGCAGCCCTTCTGGGGCGAGCTCCTATAATTCACCCCTCCACTTT.

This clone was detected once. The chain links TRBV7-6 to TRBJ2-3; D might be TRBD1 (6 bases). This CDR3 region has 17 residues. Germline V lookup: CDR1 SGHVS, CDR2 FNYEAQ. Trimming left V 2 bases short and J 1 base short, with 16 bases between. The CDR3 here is CASSLIMAGVGTDTQYF. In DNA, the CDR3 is TGTGCCAGCAGCTTAATCATGGCAGGGGTCGGCACAGATACGCAGTATTTT. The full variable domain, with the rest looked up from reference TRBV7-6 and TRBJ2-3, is GAGVSQSPRYKVTKRGQDVALRCDPISGHVSLYWYRQALGQGPEFLTYFNYEAQQDKSGLPNDRFSAERPEGSISTLTIQRTEQRDSAMYRCASSLIMAGVGTDTQYFGPGTRLTVL.

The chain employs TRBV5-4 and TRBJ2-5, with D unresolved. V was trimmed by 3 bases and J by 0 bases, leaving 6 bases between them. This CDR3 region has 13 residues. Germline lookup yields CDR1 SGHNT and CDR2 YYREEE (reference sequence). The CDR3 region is CASSSNYQETQYF. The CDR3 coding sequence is TGTGCCAGCAGCTCAAACTACCAAGAGACCCAGTACTTC.

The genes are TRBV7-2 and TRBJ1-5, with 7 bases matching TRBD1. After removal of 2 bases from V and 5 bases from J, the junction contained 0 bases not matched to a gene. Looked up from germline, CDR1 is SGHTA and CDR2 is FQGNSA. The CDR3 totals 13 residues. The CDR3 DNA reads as TGTGCCAGCAGCTTACAGGGGGATCAGCCCCAGCATTTT. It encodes CASSLQGDQPQHF.

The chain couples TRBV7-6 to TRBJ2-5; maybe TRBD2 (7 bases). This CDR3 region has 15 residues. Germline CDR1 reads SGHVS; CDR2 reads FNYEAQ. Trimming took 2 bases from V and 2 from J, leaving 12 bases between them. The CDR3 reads CASSLRGDKQETQYF. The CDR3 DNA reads TGTGCCAGCAGCTTACGGGGGGACAAGCAAGAGACCCAGTACTTC.

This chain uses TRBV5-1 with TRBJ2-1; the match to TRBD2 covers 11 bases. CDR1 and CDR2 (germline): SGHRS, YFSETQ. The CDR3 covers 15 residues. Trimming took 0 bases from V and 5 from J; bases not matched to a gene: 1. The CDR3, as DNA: TGCGCCAGCAGCTTGGGACTAGCGGGAAACAATGAGCAGTTCTTC. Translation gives CASSLGLAGNNEQFF.